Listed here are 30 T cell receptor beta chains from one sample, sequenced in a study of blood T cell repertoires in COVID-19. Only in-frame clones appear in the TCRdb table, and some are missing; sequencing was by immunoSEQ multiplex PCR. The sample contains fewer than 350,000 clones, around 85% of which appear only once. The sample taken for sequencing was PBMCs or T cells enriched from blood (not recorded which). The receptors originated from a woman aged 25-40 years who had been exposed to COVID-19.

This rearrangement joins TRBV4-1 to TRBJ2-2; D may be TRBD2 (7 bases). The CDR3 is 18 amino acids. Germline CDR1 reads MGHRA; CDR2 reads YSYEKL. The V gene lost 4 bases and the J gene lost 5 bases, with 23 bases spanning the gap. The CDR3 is CASSLQSGANGRTGELFF. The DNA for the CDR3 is TGCGCCAGCAGCCTTCAATCGGGGGCAAACGGGAGGACCGGGGAGCTGTTTTTT.

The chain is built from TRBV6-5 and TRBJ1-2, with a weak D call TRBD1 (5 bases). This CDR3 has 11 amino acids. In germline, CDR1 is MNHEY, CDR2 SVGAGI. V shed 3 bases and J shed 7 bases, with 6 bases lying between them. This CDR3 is CASSYRGGYTF. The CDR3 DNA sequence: TGTGCCAGCAGTTATAGGGGTGGCTACACCTTC.

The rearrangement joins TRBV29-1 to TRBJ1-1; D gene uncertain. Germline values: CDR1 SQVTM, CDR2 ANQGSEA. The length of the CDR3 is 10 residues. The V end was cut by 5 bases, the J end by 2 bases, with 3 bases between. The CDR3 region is CSVINTEAFF. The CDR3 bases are TGCAGCGTTATAAACACTGAAGCTTTCTTT.

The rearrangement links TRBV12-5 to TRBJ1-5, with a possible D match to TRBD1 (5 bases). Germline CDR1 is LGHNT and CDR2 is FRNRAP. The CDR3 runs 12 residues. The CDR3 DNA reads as TGTGATGAGACAGATAGCAATCAGCCCCAGCATTTT. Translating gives CDETDSNQPQHF. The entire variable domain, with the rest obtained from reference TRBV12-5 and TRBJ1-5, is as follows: DARVTQTPRHKVTEMGQEVTMRCQPILGHNTVFWYRQTMMQGLELLAYFRNRAPLDDSGMPKDRFSAEMPDATLATLKIQPSEPRDSAVYFCDETDSNQPQHFGDGTRLSIL.

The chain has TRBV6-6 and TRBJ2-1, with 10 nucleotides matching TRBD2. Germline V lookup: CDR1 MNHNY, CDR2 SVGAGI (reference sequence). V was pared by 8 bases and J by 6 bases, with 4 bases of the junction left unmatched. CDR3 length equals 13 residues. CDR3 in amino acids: CASLAGDPNEQFF. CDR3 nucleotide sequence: TGTGCCAGCCTAGCGGGAGATCCCAATGAGCAGTTCTTC.

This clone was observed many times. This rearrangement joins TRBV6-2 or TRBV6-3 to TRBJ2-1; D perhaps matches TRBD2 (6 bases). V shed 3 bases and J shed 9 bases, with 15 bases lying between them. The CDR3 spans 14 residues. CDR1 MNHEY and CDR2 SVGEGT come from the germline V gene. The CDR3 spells CASSYYGGRGEQFF. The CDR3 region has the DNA TGTGCCAGCAGTTATTACGGGGGTCGGGGTGAGCAGTTCTTC.

CDR3 amino acids: CASSLLTGSSEKLFF. CDR3 nucleotides: TGTGCCAGCAGTCTCCTAACAGGATCGAGTGAAAAACTGTTTTTT. V usage is TRBV11-1 and J usage is TRBJ1-4; a possible D gene is TRBD1 (5 bases). Trimming cost V 6 bases and J 7 bases, with 18 bases left between them. This CDR3 has 15 residues. CDR1 is SGHAT, CDR2 FQDESV, per germline (reference sequence).

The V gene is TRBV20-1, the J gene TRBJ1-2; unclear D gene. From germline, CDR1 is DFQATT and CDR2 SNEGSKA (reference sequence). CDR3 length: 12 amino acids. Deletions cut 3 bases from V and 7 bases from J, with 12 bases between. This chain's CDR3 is CSASDLESGYTF. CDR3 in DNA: TGCAGTGCTAGTGACCTCGAGAGTGGCTACACCTTC.

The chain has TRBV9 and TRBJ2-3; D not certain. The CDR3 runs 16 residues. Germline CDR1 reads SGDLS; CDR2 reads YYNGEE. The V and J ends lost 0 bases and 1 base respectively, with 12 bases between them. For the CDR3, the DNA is TGTGCCAGCAGCGTAGTCGGGTCAGCTGGCACAGATACGCAGTATTTT. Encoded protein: CASSVVGSAGTDTQYF.

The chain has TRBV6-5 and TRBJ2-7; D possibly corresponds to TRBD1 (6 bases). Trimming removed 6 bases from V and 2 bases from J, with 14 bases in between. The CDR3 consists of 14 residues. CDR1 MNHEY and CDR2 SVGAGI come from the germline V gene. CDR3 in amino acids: CASRGGFGPYEQYF. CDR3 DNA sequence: TGTGCCAGCAGAGGGGGTTTTGGCCCCTACGAGCAGTACTTC.

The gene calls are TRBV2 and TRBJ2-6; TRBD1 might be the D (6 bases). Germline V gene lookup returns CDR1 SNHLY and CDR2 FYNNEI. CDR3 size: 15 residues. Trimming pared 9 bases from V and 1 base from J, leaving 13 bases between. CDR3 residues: CASENRGSGANVLTF. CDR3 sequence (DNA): TGTGCCAGTGAAAATAGGGGGTCTGGGGCCAACGTCCTGACTTTC.

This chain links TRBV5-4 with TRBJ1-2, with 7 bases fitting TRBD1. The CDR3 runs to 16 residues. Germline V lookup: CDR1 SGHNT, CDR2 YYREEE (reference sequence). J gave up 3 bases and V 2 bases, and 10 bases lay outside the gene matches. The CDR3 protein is CASSLTGTAKYYGYTF. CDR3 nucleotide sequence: TGTGCCAGCAGCTTAACCGGGACAGCTAAATACTATGGCTACACCTTC.

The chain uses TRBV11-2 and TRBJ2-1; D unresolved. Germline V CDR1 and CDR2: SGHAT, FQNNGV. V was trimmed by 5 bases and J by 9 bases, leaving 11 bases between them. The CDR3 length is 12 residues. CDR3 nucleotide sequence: TGTGCCAGCAGCCCGATGACGGGTGAGCAGTTCTTC. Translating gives CASSPMTGEQFF.

This CDR3 is CAGGTGSEAFF. CDR3 sequence (DNA): TGTGCCGGTGGAACAGGGTCTGAAGCTTTCTTT. The chain joins TRBV19 to TRBJ1-1; tentatively, D is TRBD1 (6 bases). The CDR3 is made up of 11 amino acids. V was pared by 11 bases and J by 6 bases, with 13 bases between. Germline CDR1 and CDR2: LNHDA and SQIVND (reference sequence).

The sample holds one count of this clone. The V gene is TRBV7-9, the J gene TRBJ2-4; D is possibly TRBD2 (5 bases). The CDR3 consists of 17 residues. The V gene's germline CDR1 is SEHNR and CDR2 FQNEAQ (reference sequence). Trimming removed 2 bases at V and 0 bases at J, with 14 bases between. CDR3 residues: CASSLTHGGLAKNIQYF. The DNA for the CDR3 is TGTGCCAGCAGCTTAACGCACGGAGGCCTAGCCAAAAACATTCAGTACTTC.

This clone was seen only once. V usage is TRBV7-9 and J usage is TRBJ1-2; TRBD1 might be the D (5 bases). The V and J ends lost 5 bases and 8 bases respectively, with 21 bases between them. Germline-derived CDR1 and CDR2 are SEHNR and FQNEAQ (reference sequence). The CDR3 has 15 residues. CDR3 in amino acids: CASSTEEGTPVGYTF. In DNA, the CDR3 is TGTGCCAGCAGCACAGAGGAGGGGACCCCGGTCGGCTACACCTTC. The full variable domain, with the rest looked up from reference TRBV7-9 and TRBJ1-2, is DTGVSQNPRHKITKRGQNVTFRCDPISEHNRLYWYRQTLGQGPEFLTYFQNEAQLEKSRLLSDRFSAERPKGSFSTLEIQRTEQGDSAMYLCASSTEEGTPVGYTFGSGTRLTVV.

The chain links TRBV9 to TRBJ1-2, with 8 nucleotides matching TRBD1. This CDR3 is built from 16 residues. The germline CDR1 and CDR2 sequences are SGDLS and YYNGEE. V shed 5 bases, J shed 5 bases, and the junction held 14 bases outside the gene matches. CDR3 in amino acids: CASRYTGTGDHYGYTF. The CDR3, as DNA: TGTGCCAGCAGATACACCGGGACAGGAGATCATTATGGCTACACCTTC.

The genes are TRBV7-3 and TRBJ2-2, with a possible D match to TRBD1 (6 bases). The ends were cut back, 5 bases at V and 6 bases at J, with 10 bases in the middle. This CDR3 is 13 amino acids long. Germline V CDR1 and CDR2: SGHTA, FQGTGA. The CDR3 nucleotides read TGTGCCAGCAGCACACAGGGTTCCGGGGAGCTGTTTTTT. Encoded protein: CASSTQGSGELFF.

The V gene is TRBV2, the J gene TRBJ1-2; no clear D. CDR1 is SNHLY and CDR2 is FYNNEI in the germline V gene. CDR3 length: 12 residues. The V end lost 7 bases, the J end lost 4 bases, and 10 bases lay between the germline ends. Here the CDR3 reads CASTEGGYGYTF. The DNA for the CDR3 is TGTGCCAGCACGGAGGGCGGCTATGGCTACACCTTC.

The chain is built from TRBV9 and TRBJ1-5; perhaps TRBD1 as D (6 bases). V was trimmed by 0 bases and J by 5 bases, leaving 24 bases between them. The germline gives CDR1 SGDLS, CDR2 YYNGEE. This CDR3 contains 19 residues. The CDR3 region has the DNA TGTGCCAGCAGCGTAGCATCCTCCTTAGAAAGACAGGAATATCAGCCCCAGCATTTT. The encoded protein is CASSVASSLERQEYQPQHF. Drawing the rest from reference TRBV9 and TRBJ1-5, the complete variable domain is DSGVTQTPKHLITATGQRVTLRCSPRSGDLSVYWYQQSLDQGLQFLIQYYNGEERAKGNILERFSAQQFPDLHSELNLSSLELGDSALYFCASSVASSLERQEYQPQHFGDGTRLSIL.

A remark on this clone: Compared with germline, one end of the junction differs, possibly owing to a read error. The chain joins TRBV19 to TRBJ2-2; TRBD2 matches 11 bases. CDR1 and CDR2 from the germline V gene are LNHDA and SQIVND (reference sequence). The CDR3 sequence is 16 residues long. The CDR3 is CASTPIIAGGIGEPFF. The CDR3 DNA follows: TGTGCCAGTACCCCAATCATAGCGGGAGGGATCGGGGAGCCGTTTTTT.

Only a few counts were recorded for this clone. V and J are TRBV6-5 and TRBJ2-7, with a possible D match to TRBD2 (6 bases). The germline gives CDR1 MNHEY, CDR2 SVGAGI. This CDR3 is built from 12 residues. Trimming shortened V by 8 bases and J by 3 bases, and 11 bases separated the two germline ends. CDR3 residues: CASGDFYYEQYF. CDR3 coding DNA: TGTGCCAGCGGGGACTTTTACTACGAGCAGTACTTC.

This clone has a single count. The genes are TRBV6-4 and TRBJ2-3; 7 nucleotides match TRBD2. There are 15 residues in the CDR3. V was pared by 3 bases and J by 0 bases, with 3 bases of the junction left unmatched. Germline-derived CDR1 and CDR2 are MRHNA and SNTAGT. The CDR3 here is CASSEASGSTDTQYF. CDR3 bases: TGTGCCAGCAGTGAGGCTAGCGGTAGCACAGATACGCAGTATTTT.

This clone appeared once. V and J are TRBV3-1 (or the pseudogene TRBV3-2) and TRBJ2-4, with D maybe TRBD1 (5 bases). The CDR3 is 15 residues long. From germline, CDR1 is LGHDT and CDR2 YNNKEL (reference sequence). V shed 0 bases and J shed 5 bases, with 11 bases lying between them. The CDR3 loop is CASSQDARAENIQYF. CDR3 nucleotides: TGTGCCAGCAGCCAAGACGCCAGGGCGGAAAACATTCAGTACTTC.

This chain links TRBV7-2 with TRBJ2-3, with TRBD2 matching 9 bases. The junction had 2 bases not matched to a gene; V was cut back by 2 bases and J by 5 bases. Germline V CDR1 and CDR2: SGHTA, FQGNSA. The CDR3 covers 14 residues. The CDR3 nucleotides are TGTGCCAGCAGCTTAAAACTAGCGGGAGATACGCAGTATTTT. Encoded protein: CASSLKLAGDTQYF. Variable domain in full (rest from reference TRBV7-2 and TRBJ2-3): GAGVSQSPSNKVTEKGKDVELRCDPISGHTALYWYRQSLGQGLEFLIYFQGNSAPDKSGLPSDRFSAERTGGSVSTLTIQRTQQEDSAVYLCASSLKLAGDTQYFGPGTRLTVL.

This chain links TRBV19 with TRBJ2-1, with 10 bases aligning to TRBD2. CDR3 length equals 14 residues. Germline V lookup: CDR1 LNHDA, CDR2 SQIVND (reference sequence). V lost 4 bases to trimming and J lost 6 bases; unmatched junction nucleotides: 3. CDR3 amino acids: CASSKASGSNEQFF. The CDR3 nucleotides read TGTGCCAGTAGTAAGGCTAGCGGGAGCAATGAGCAGTTCTTC.

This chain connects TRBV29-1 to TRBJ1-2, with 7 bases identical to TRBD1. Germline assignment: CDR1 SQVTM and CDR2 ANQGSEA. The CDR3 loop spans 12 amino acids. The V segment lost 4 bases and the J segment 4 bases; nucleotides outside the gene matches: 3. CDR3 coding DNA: TGCAGCGTTGGACAGGGCGGCTATGGCTACACCTTC. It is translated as CSVGQGGYGYTF.

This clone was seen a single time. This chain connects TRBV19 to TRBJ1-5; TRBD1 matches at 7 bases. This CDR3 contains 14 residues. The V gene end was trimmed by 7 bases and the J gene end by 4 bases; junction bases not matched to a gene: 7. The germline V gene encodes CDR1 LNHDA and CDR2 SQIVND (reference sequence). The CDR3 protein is CASTGDRENQPQHF. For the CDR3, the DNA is TGTGCCAGTACCGGCGACAGGGAAAATCAGCCCCAGCATTTT.

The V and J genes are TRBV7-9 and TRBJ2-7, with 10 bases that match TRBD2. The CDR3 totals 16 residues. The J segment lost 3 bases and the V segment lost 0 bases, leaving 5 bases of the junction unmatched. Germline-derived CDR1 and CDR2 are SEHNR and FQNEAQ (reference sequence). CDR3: CASSLALASGGYEQYF. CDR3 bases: TGTGCCAGCAGCTTAGCGCTGGCTAGCGGGGGCTACGAGCAGTACTTC.

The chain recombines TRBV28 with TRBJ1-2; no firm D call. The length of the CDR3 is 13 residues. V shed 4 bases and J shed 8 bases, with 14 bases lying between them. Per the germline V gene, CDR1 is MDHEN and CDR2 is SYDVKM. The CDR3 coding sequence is TGTGCCAGCAGTTCGCACCTGGAGGGAGGCTACACCTTC. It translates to CASSSHLEGGYTF.